The 10 T cell receptor beta chains listed next were all sequenced from one sample in a study of cytomegalovirus exposure and HLA in healthy donors. PCR primers comprised 60 Vbeta and 13 Jbeta primers. Assay: immunoSEQ multiplex PCR; the TCRdb copy retains only in-frame clones and omits some. Found here are more than 150,000 clones, 80% to 90% of them singletons; the top ten hold about 9.3%. The specimen was PBMCs. The source of these receptors is a man younger than 30 in good health and CMV-seropositive.

The chain joins TRBV10-2 to TRBJ2-3; TRBD2 matches at 10 bases. The CDR3 consists of 16 residues. V lost 6 bases, J lost 4 bases, and 10 bases stayed unmatched. Germline V gene lookup returns CDR1 WSHSY and CDR2 SAAADI. The DNA of the CDR3 is TGCGCCAGCAGAAGAAGAGCGGGGGGGATCGCAGATACGCAGTATTTT. Translation: CASRRRAGGIADTQYF.

The chain carries TRBV28 and TRBJ2-2; a weak D match, TRBD1 (5 bases). Germline-derived CDR1 and CDR2 are MDHEN and SYDVKM. The CDR3 extends over 18 amino acids. Trimming took 6 bases from V and 4 from J, leaving 24 bases between them. The CDR3 loop reads CASRGPGPDGIFTGELFF. The CDR3 nucleotides read TGTGCCAGCAGGGGGCCAGGGCCAGATGGGATCTTCACCGGGGAGCTGTTTTTT.

The chain uses TRBV5-1 and TRBJ2-5; D is possibly TRBD1 (5 bases). Per the germline V gene, CDR1 is SGHRS and CDR2 is YFSETQ. The CDR3 length is 14 residues. Trimming left V 0 bases short and J 0 bases short, with 6 bases between. CDR3: CASSLGGNQETQYF. CDR3 bases: TGCGCCAGCAGCTTGGGGGGCAACCAAGAGACCCAGTACTTC.

This clone was recorded once. The chain joins TRBV7-9 to TRBJ2-1; 8 nucleotides match TRBD2. The V gene end was trimmed by 3 bases and the J gene end by 2 bases; junction bases not matched to a gene: 0. Germline lookup yields CDR1 SEHNR and CDR2 FQNEAQ (reference sequence). The CDR3 consists of 14 residues. The CDR3 coding sequence is TGTGCCAGCAGCTTTAGCGGGGCCTACAATGAGCAGTTCTTC. It translates to CASSFSGAYNEQFF.

Here the CDR3 reads CASTPRGTSDQETQYF. The CDR3 DNA reads TGTGCCAGCACGCCACGAGGCACTTCTGACCAAGAGACCCAGTACTTC. The chain links TRBV13 to TRBJ2-5; D remains ambiguous. The CDR3 has 16 amino acids. Germline CDR1 and CDR2: PRHDT and FYEKMQ (reference sequence). V was cut by 7 bases and J by 0 bases, with 18 bases left in between.

Only one count was recorded for this clone. DNA for the CDR3: TGTGCCAGCTCATCGACGAGGGCGGGGGCTGACACTGAAGCTTTCTTT. Translating it yields CASSSTRAGADTEAFF. This chain links TRBV18 with TRBJ1-1, with TRBD1 as a possible D gene (6 bases). The CDR3 length is 16 residues. The ends were cut back, 5 bases at V and 3 bases at J, with 19 bases in the middle. In germline, CDR1 is KGHSH, CDR2 LQKENI.

The genes are TRBV5-6 and TRBJ2-5; possibly TRBD2 for D (6 bases). Germline CDR1 SGHDT, CDR2 YYEEEE. The germline V and J ends were trimmed by 4 bases and 2 bases, with 12 bases remaining between them. This CDR3 has 14 residues. The CDR3 DNA follows: TGTGCCAGCAGCCATCAGGCGGGGCAAGAGACCCAGTACTTC. Amino acids: CASSHQAGQETQYF. Drawing the rest from reference TRBV5-6 and TRBJ2-5, the complete variable domain is DAGVTQSPTHLIKTRGQQVTLRCSPKSGHDTVSWYQQALGQGPQFIFQYYEEEERQRGNFPDRFSGHQFPNYSSELNVNALLLGDSALYLCASSHQAGQETQYFGPGTRLLVL.

The chain links TRBV9 to TRBJ1-1; maybe TRBD1 (5 bases). Germline CDR1 is SGDLS and CDR2 is YYNGEE. The V end lost 0 bases, the J end lost 0 bases, and 9 bases lay between the germline ends. The CDR3 totals 15 residues. The chain's CDR3 is CASSVEAGLNTEAFF. The CDR3 coding sequence is TGTGCCAGCAGCGTAGAGGCAGGGTTGAACACTGAAGCTTTCTTT. The full variable domain, its missing parts supplied by reference TRBV9 and TRBJ1-1, is DSGVTQTPKHLITATGQRVTLRCSPRSGDLSVYWYQQSLDQGLQFLIQYYNGEERAKGNILERFSAQQFPDLHSELNLSSLELGDSALYFCASSVEAGLNTEAFFGQGTRLTVV.

This rearrangement joins TRBV30 to TRBJ2-1; the match to TRBD2 covers 12 bases. There are 18 residues in the CDR3. Per the germline V gene, CDR1 is GTSNPN and CDR2 is SVGIG (reference sequence). Trimming cost V 1 base and J 8 bases; bases outside gene matches: 15. The CDR3 bases are TGTGCCTGGAGTGCAGGTTTTCTAGCGGGGGGGTCGGAGGATGAGCAGTTCTTC. The encoded protein is CAWSAGFLAGGSEDEQFF.

The V gene is TRBV11-2, the J gene TRBJ1-4; unclear D gene. V lost 6 bases, J lost 0 bases, and 8 bases lay in between. Germline V gene lookup returns CDR1 SGHAT and CDR2 FQNNGV. CDR3 size: 14 residues. CDR3 sequence (DNA): TGTGCCAGCAGGCCTACCCCAACTAATGAAAAACTGTTTTTT. It translates to CASRPTPTNEKLFF.